This T cell receptor beta chain was profiled in a study of T-cell memory formation after mild COVID-19. V was cut by 5 bases and J by 3 bases, with 10 bases left in between. The CDR3 runs to 13 residues. CDR1 is SSHAT, CDR2 FNYEAQ, per germline (reference sequence). Study-wide results and caveats: Whether day 37 second-wave clones are SARS-CoV-2-specific was not confirmed.

TCRdb itself ran the 5' RACE reads through MiXCR, one entry per CDR3 protein. The data show 150,000 or so distinct CDR3 sequences, 14% seen once. On this clonotype: Its target is not known.

The clonotype was recovered from an adult woman who had mild COVID-19 (a few samples of this study predate the infection). Cell type and time point are not known. The sample consisted of PBMCs or a T cell subset sorted from them (not recorded which). The chain combines TRBV7-7 with TRBJ1-1, with D perhaps TRBD1 (5 bases). The CDR3 protein is CASSTRVDTEAFF. Here the CDR3 DNA reads TGTGCCAGCAGCACCAGGGTGGACACTGAAGCTTTCTTT.